This TCR beta chain was identified during a study of cytomegalovirus exposure and HLA in healthy donors. General study findings and limits: The study listed approximately 160 cytomegalovirus-associated TCR beta chains. TCR association rates varied by HLA locus in a later analysis, with DRB1 highest and HLA-C lowest. Researchers reported that a few CMV-associated chains were confirmed in vitro as CMV antigen-specific.

Notes on this clone: Its antigen is currently unknown.

A multiplex PCR was run with 60 Vbeta primers and 13 Jbeta primers. TCRdb keeps only in-frame clones here, not all; method: immunoSEQ multiplex PCR. The repertoire includes about 160,000 clones, 75% to 85% of them detected once, and about 4.7% sits in the top ten. This CDR3 is 20 amino acids long. Looked up from germline, CDR1 is MNHEY and CDR2 is SMNVEV (reference sequence). Germline trimming cut 3 bases from V and 0 bases from J; bases unmatched to any gene: 14. The V gene is TRBV27, the J gene TRBJ2-2; 9 positions match TRBD1. This clonotype originated in a man under 40 in good health and CMV-seronegative. What was sequenced was PBMCs. CDR3 in DNA: TGTGCCAGCAGTTTGCGGGACAGGGCGCTCACTTCCGCGAACACCGGGGAGCTGTTTTTT. This codes for CASSLRDRALTSANTGELFF.